This passage covers 19 T cell receptor beta chains from one sample sequenced in a study of PD-L1 blockade in urothelial cancer. Clones were read by immunoSEQ multiplex PCR, and TCRdb kept only the in-frame ones, dropping some. This table has approximately 35,000 clones, around 34% appearing once. Specimen: tumor tissue, collected before atezolizumab (anti-PD-L1) treatment. These TCRs come from a man between 60 and 70 years old with urothelial cancer.

The CDR3 loop reads CASSAPGAGQAFF. For the CDR3, the DNA is TGTGCCAGCAGCGCCCCGGGGGCTGGTCAAGCTTTCTTT. This rearrangement joins TRBV9 to TRBJ1-1; D perhaps matches TRBD1 (6 bases). V was clipped by 3 bases and J by 9 bases, with 15 bases between them. The CDR3 consists of 13 residues. Germline CDR1 reads SGDLS; CDR2 reads YYNGEE.

The chain recombines TRBV27 with TRBJ2-3; no reliable D call. V was clipped by 5 bases and J by 2 bases, with 17 bases between them. The CDR3 covers 16 residues. Germline V gives CDR1 MNHEY, CDR2 SMNVEV (reference sequence). CDR3 sequence: CASSLGTTILTDTQYF. As DNA, the CDR3 is TGTGCCAGCAGTCTTGGAACCACGATTCTCACAGATACGCAGTATTTT.

This clone was seen more than once but under ten times. The gene calls are TRBV6-8 and TRBJ1-2; the D is unclear. The length of the CDR3 is 14 residues. CDR1 and CDR2 (germline): MNHGY, SAAAGT. V lost 2 bases and J 5 bases, leaving 12 bases between the germline ends. The CDR3 DNA reads TGTGCCAGCAGTTACGTGCCAGGCCATTATGGCTACACCTTC. This encodes CASSYVPGHYGYTF.

The chain has TRBV29-1 and TRBJ2-5; D call uncertain. V was pared by 4 bases and J by 4 bases, with 10 bases between. The germline CDR1 and CDR2 sequences are SQVTM and ANQGSEA. The CDR3 runs 12 residues. Here the CDR3 DNA reads TGCAGCGTTGCTATAGGTGGAGAGACCCAGTACTTC. Protein: CSVAIGGETQYF.

The gene calls are TRBV5-1 and TRBJ1-2, with TRBD1 matching 7 bases. Germline V gene data show CDR1 as SGHRS and CDR2 as YFSETQ. The CDR3 is made up of 16 amino acids. After removal of 4 bases from V and 4 bases from J, the junction contained 13 bases not matched to a gene. CDR3 bases: TGCGCCAGCAGCGGGGGACAGCAGTTTACCATCTATGGCTACACCTTC. Translated, it gives CASSGGQQFTIYGYTF. Using reference TRBV5-1 and TRBJ1-2 for the parts outside the CDR3, the full variable domain is KAGVTQTPRYLIKTRGQQVTLSCSPISGHRSVSWYQQTPGQGLQFLFEYFSETQRNKGNFPGRFSGRQFSNSRSEMNVSTLELGDSALYLCASSGGQQFTIYGYTFGSGTRLTVV.

This clone occurred a few times. This chain uses TRBV27 with TRBJ2-5; no clear D gene. The CDR3 loop spans 16 amino acids. V was clipped by 5 bases and J by 4 bases, with 20 bases between them. The germline V gene encodes CDR1 MNHEY and CDR2 SMNVEV (reference sequence). The CDR3 here is CASSPRWAGRRETQYF. CDR3 DNA sequence: TGTGCCAGCAGTCCGAGGTGGGCAGGACGCCGAGAGACCCAGTACTTC.

This clone came up many times. The rearrangement uses TRBV6-8 and TRBJ2-7; the match to TRBD2 covers 15 bases. V was clipped by 5 bases and J by 0 bases; unmatched bases: 8. Germline V gene sequence: CDR1 MNHGY, CDR2 SAAAGT. There are 18 residues in the CDR3. CDR3 nucleotides: TGTGCCAGCAGTCTAGGACTAGCGGGAGGGACTCGCTCCTACGAGCAGTACTTC. This gives the protein CASSLGLAGGTRSYEQYF.

This clone was counted a few times. The V call is TRBV14, the J call TRBJ1-2; 12 bases line up with TRBD1. CDR1 SGHDN and CDR2 FVKESK come from the germline V gene. This CDR3 contains 14 residues. Losses at the gene ends were 1 base for V and 8 bases for J; bases not matched to a gene: 2. The CDR3 sequence is CASSQAGTGGGYTF. The DNA of the CDR3 is TGTGCCAGCAGCCAAGCAGGGACAGGGGGCGGCTACACCTTC.

The V gene is TRBV18, the J gene TRBJ1-1, with D maybe TRBD1 (6 bases). The CDR3 is 12 amino acids. CDR1 is KGHSH, CDR2 LQKENI, per germline. V dropped 3 bases and J dropped 6 bases, with 8 bases sitting between them. CDR3 bases: TGTGCCAGCTCACCCTGGACAGCTGAAGCTTTCTTT. Its translation: CASSPWTAEAFF.

The chain combines TRBV28 with TRBJ2-2, with 9 bases lining up with TRBD2. There are 16 residues in the CDR3. CDR1 is MDHEN, CDR2 SYDVKM, per germline. Trimming cost V 5 bases and J 2 bases; bases outside gene matches: 6. In DNA form, the CDR3 reads TGTGCCAGCAGTCCACCGGGACTAGCAAACACCGGGGAGCTGTTTTTT. Encoded protein: CASSPPGLANTGELFF.

This sequence joins TRBV19 and TRBJ1-5, with 8 bases aligning to TRBD1. The CDR3 covers 12 residues. V shed 10 bases, J shed 6 bases, and the junction held 5 bases outside the gene matches. The germline V gene encodes CDR1 LNHDA and CDR2 SQIVND (reference sequence). CDR3 amino acids: CATRTGRQPQHF. The CDR3 bases are TGTGCCACTCGGACAGGGCGTCAGCCCCAGCATTTT. Drawing the rest from reference TRBV19 and TRBJ1-5, the complete variable domain is DGGITQSPKYLFRKEGQNVTLSCEQNLNHDAMYWYRQDPGQGLRLIYYSQIVNDFQKGDIAEGYSVSREKKESFPLTVTSAQKNPTAFYLCATRTGRQPQHFGDGTRLSIL.

The rearrangement links TRBV18 to TRBJ2-5; perhaps TRBD2 as D (5 bases). Germline V gene sequence: CDR1 KGHSH, CDR2 LQKENI. This CDR3 has 15 residues. Deletions cut 3 bases from V and 5 bases from J, with 16 bases between. The CDR3 region has the DNA TGTGCCAGCTCACCGCTGGACCGGCCGGGGGAGACCCAGTACTTC. The encoded protein is CASSPLDRPGETQYF. Looking up the rest from reference TRBV18 and TRBJ2-5 gives the full variable domain: NAGVMQNPRHLVRRRGQEARLRCSPMKGHSHVYWYRQLPEEGLKFMVYLQKENIIDESGMPKERFSAEFPKEGPSILRIQQVVRGDSAAYFCASSPLDRPGETQYFGPGTRLLVL.

This clone was seen more than once but under ten times. The chain recombines TRBV6-8 with TRBJ2-7, with D maybe TRBD2 (6 bases). The germline gives CDR1 MNHGY, CDR2 SAAAGT. Trimming stripped 5 bases from V and 2 bases from J, with 16 bases between. This CDR3 is 15 amino acids long. CDR3 nucleotide sequence: TGTGCCAGCAGTCTCATGGAGGCGGGGACCTACGAGCAGTACTTC. This translates into CASSLMEAGTYEQYF.

This clone was counted between two and nine times. The genes are TRBV11-3 and TRBJ2-5; D unresolved. Germline CDR1 is SGHNT and CDR2 is YENEEA. This CDR3 contains 14 residues. The ends were cut back, 5 bases at V and 0 bases at J, with 10 bases in the middle. The CDR3 sequence is CASSPPPYQETQYF. CDR3 nucleotide sequence: TGTGCCAGCAGCCCCCCGCCGTACCAAGAGACCCAGTACTTC.

V is TRBV6-4 and J is TRBJ1-2; 10 bases agree with TRBD1. The CDR3 spans 15 residues. With 4 bases clipped from V and 2 bases from J, the junction kept 4 bases outside the gene matches. Germline V gene data show CDR1 as MRHNA and CDR2 as SNTAGT. The CDR3 loop is CASSGGQGRNYGYTF. The CDR3 DNA follows: TGTGCCAGCAGTGGGGGACAGGGGCGCAACTATGGCTACACCTTC.

This clone appeared a single time. This chain joins TRBV29-1 and TRBJ2-1, with 7 nucleotides matching TRBD2. Per germline, CDR1 SQVTM and CDR2 ANQGSEA. CDR3 size: 15 residues. V lost 0 bases to trimming and J lost 2 bases; unmatched junction nucleotides: 4. The CDR3 region is CSVEDLAGAYNEQFF. In DNA form, the CDR3 reads TGCAGCGTTGAAGATCTCGCGGGGGCCTACAATGAGCAGTTCTTC.

The chain carries TRBV30 and TRBJ1-5; D is perhaps TRBD1 (5 bases). V was pared by 4 bases and J by 2 bases, with 15 bases between. Germline lookup yields CDR1 GTSNPN and CDR2 SVGIG (reference sequence). The CDR3 sequence is 15 residues long. In nucleotides, the CDR3 is TGTGCCTGGAATGGGTACGGGGCGGGCAATCAGCCCCAGCATTTT. Amino acids: CAWNGYGAGNQPQHF.

This clone was found many times. The V and J genes are TRBV6-8 and TRBJ1-1; 11 nucleotides align to TRBD1. Germline CDR1 is MNHGY and CDR2 is SAAAGT. V gave up 7 bases and J gave up 5 bases; unmatched junction bases: 9. The CDR3 has 15 residues. The CDR3 protein is CASNKRGQGATEAFF. The CDR3 DNA follows: TGTGCCAGCAACAAACGAGGACAGGGGGCGACTGAAGCTTTCTTT.

The chain has TRBV19 and TRBJ1-5; tentatively, D is TRBD1 (6 bases). V shed 6 bases and J shed 4 bases, with 19 bases lying between them. The CDR3 spans 16 residues. Looked up from germline, CDR1 is LNHDA and CDR2 is SQIVND (reference sequence). The CDR3, as DNA: TGTGCCAGTAGAATGAGAGGGGGTGGGGAAAATCAGCCCCAGCATTTT. Residues: CASRMRGGGENQPQHF.